Listed below are T cell receptor beta chains from one sample, sequenced in a study of shared clonotypes between healthy human individuals. The method was immunoSEQ multiplex PCR; TCRdb's version includes in-frame clones alone and lacks a portion of them. The table records roughly 2.4 million clones, more than 90% of them present only once. The sequencing input was naive CD4+ T cells sorted from blood. Source of these receptors: a man between 18 and 29 years old in good health. The CDR3 runs from the conserved cysteine through the conserved F or W. The D gene is left open where the match is weak. The size entry is marked missing in some rows and otherwise reads once, few, many or a size class.

V gene	D gene	J gene	clone size	CDR3 protein	CDR3 DNA
TRBV5-4	.	TRBJ1-1	.	CASSLGLGTEAFF	TGTGCCAGCAGCTTGGGACTCGGCACTGAAGCTTTCTTT
TRBV11-2	TRBD1	TRBJ2-3	.	CASSSWTGSTDTQYF	TGTGCCAGCAGCTCCTGGACAGGGTCCACAGATACGCAGTATTTT
TRBV6-5	.	TRBJ2-2	.	CASSPRTENTGELFF	TGTGCCAGCAGTCCCAGGACAGAAAACACCGGGGAGCTGTTTTTT
TRBV5-4	.	TRBJ1-3	.	CASSLDPGTGNTIYF	TGTGCCAGCAGCTTGGACCCAGGGACTGGAAACACCATATATTTT
TRBV9	.	TRBJ2-1	.	CASSETSYNEQFF	TGTGCCAGCAGCGAGACCTCCTACAATGAGCAGTTCTTC
TRBV5-8	TRBD1	TRBJ1-2	.	CASSPDRVLGGYTF	TGTGCCAGCAGCCCTGACAGGGTTTTAGGAGGCTACACCTTC
TRBV30	TRBD1	TRBJ2-7	once	CALRDRAYEQYF	TGTGCCTTGCGGGACAGGGCCTACGAGCAGTACTTC
TRBV10-2	.	TRBJ2-4	once	CASSEKKNIQYF	TGCGCCAGCAGTGAGAAGAAAAACATTCAGTACTTC
TRBV4-1	.	TRBJ2-7	.	CASSPMGTDYYEQYF	TGCGCCAGCAGCCCGATGGGGACGGATTACTACGAGCAGTACTTC
TRBV5-1	.	TRBJ2-2	.	CASSLFRINTGELFF	TGCGCCAGCAGCTTGTTCCGGATAAACACCGGGGAGCTGTTTTTT
TRBV4-3	.	TRBJ2-1	.	CASSQEEVRAEQFF	TGCGCCAGCAGCCAAGAAGAAGTGCGGGCAGAGCAGTTCTTC
TRBV5-4	.	TRBJ1-1	.	CASSLAGLGNTEAFF	TGTGCCAGCAGCTTGGCCGGCCTTGGGAACACTGAAGCTTTCTTT
TRBV6-4	.	TRBJ2-1	.	CASSDSWGLEQFF	TGTGCCAGCAGTGACTCGTGGGGACTTGAGCAGTTCTTC
TRBV6-5	.	TRBJ2-3	once	CASSYSQGPQYF	TGTGCCAGCAGTTATTCCCAAGGGCCGCAGTATTTT
TRBV30	.	TRBJ1-4	.	CAWRQGSKTEKLFF	TGTGCCTGGCGCCAGGGGAGTAAAACTGAAAAACTGTTTTTT
TRBV5-1	.	TRBJ2-1	.	CASSPAVRGRYNEQFF	TGCGCCAGCAGCCCCGCAGTCCGGGGGCGGTATAATGAGCAGTTCTTC
TRBV28	.	TRBJ1-1	.	CASREGRDWKAFF	TGTGCCAGCAGGGAGGGCCGGGACTGGAAAGCTTTCTTT
TRBV10-3	.	TRBJ2-3	once	CAISESLSGADTQYF	TGTGCCATCAGTGAGTCATTATCGGGGGCAGATACGCAGTATTTT
TRBV29-1	.	TRBJ1-3	.	CSVVAVSGNTIYF	TGCAGCGTTGTCGCGGTCTCTGGAAACACCATATATTTT
TRBV10-2	.	TRBJ2-1	.	CASTGEVALNEQFF	TGCGCCAGCACCGGGGAGGTTGCGTTAAATGAGCAGTTCTTC
TRBV21-1	.	TRBJ2-7	.	CASSTGRIYEQYF	TGTGCCAGCAGCACTGGACGGATCTACGAGCAGTACTTC
TRBV6-5	TRBD2	TRBJ2-7	.	CASSYEGGPYEQYF	TGTGCCAGCAGTTACGAGGGAGGGCCCTACGAGCAGTACTTC
TRBV28	.	TRBJ1-1	.	CASRRGGTEAFF	TGTGCCAGCAGAAGAGGGGGCACTGAAGCTTTCTTT
TRBV10-1	.	TRBJ2-2	.	CASSIGLLNTGELFF	TGCGCCAGCAGCATAGGACTCCTAAACACCGGGGAGCTGTTTTTT
TRBV27	TRBD1	TRBJ2-6	.	CASSLKGSGTAVSGANVLTF	TGTGCCAGCAGTTTAAAAGGATCCGGGACAGCGGTCTCTGGGGCCAACGTCCTGACTTTC
TRBV5-1	TRBD2	TRBJ2-1	.	CASSPGTVLAGAYNEQFF	TGCGCCAGCAGCCCCGGGACAGTCCTAGCGGGGGCCTACAATGAGCAGTTCTTC
TRBV10-3	.	TRBJ1-1	.	CASMGGPGQNTEAFF	TGTGCCTCAATGGGGGGACCCGGCCAGAACACTGAAGCTTTCTTT
TRBV6-5	TRBD1	TRBJ2-7	.	CASSYGTGPNYEQYF	TGTGCCAGCAGTTACGGGACAGGCCCCAACTACGAGCAGTACTTC
TRBV6-6	.	TRBJ2-2	.	CASSPMGRGNTGELFF	TGTGCCAGCAGCCCAATGGGGCGGGGTAACACCGGGGAGCTGTTTTTT
TRBV11-2	.	TRBJ1-2	few	CASSSGQTSHF	TGTGCCAGCAGCTCCGGACAGACTTCGCACTTC
TRBV29-1	TRBD2	TRBJ2-2	.	CSVVGLAGSGELFF	TGCAGCGTTGTAGGGCTAGCGGGCTCCGGGGAGCTGTTTTTT
TRBV29-1	TRBD2	TRBJ2-7	.	CSVGGGRADEQYF	TGCAGCGTTGGAGGAGGGAGGGCCGACGAGCAGTACTTC
TRBV6-1	.	TRBJ2-4	once	CASANTGGRIQYF	TGTGCCAGCGCAAACACGGGTGGGCGCATTCAGTACTTC
TRBV6-6	TRBD1	TRBJ2-7	.	CASRKNRGPYEQYF	TGTGCCAGCAGAAAAAACAGGGGACCCTACGAGCAGTACTTC
TRBV7-9	.	TRBJ1-4	.	CASSLGPLGATNEKLFF	TGTGCCAGCAGCTTAGGGCCGCTGGGGGCAACTAATGAAAAACTGTTTTTT
TRBV4-1	.	TRBJ1-4	once	CASSQDRRQRVGEKLFF	TGCGCCAGCAGCCAAGATCGGAGACAGAGGGTCGGGGAAAAACTGTTTTTT